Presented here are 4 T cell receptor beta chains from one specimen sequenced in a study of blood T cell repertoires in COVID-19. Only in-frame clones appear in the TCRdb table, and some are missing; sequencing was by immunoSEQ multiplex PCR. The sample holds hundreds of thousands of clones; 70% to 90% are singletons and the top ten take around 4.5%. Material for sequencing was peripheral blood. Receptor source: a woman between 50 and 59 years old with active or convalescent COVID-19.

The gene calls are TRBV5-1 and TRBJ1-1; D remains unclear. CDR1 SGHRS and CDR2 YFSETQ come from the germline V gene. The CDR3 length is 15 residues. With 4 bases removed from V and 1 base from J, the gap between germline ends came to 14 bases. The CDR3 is CASSPGLQRNTEAFF. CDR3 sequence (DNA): TGCGCCAGCAGCCCCGGATTACAGAGGAACACTGAAGCTTTCTTT.

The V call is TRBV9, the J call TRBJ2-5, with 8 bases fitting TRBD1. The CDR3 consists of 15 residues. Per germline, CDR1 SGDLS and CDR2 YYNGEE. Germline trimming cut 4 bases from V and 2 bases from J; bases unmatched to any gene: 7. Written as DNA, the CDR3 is TGTGCCAGCAGCCCCCGACAGGGGAGACAAGAGACCCAGTACTTC. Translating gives CASSPRQGRQETQYF.

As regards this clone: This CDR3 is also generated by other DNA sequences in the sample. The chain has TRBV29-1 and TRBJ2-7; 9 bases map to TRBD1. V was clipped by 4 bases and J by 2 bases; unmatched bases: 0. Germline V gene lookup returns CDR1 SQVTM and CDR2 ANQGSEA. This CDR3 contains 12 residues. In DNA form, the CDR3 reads TGCAGCGTTGGACAGGGGGCCTACGAGCAGTACTTC. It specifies CSVGQGAYEQYF.

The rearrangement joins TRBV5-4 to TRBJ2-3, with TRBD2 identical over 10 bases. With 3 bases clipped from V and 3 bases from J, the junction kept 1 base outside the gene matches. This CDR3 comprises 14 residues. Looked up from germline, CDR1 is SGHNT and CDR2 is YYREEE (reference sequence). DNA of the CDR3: TGTGCCAGCAGCTCTAGCGGGAGAACAGATACGCAGTATTTT. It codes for CASSSSGRTDTQYF.